Presented here are 10 T cell receptor beta chains from one specimen sequenced in a study of technical replicates of blood from several donors (dated by TCRdb to the late 2010s). To prepare the library, the immunoSEQ multiplex PCR assay was applied. Here the immuneACCESS table is served through TCRdb, limited to in-frame sequences with V and J called. Missing clones are a known gap in these copies; in checked studies unresolved V genes cover under half, and the rest lacks a known reason. This sample has some 89,000 clones in its table, and about 94% of those were observed once. The ten top clones hold 0.3% to 0.35% of the sample. Sequencing used T cells isolated from PBMCs. Source of these receptors: a human donor in good health.

The chain recombines TRBV9 with TRBJ1-2, with 10 bases aligning to TRBD1. The CDR3 sequence is 15 residues long. Unmatched junction bases numbered 5, after V lost 2 bases and J lost 4 bases. Germline CDR1 is SGDLS and CDR2 is YYNGEE. The CDR3 region is CASSVTGGFAYGYTF. In DNA form, the CDR3 reads TGTGCCAGCAGCGTGACAGGGGGCTTCGCCTATGGCTACACCTTC.

The chain employs TRBV5-1 and TRBJ2-7; possibly TRBD2 for D (5 bases). The germline CDR1 and CDR2 sequences are SGHRS and YFSETQ. V lost 0 bases to trimming and J lost 5 bases, with 12 bases between them. The CDR3 runs to 14 residues. The CDR3 nucleotides read TGCGCCAGCAGCTTGGATCAGCTCGGGGACGAGCAGTACTTC. This translates into CASSLDQLGDEQYF. The variable domain in full, completed from reference TRBV5-1 and TRBJ2-7, reads KAGVTQTPRYLIKTRGQQVTLSCSPISGHRSVSWYQQTPGQGLQFLFEYFSETQRNKGNFPGRFSGRQFSNSRSEMNVSTLELGDSALYLCASSLDQLGDEQYFGPGTRLTVT.

This clone is a singleton in its sample. V is TRBV18 and J is TRBJ1-5, with TRBD1 matching over 7 bases. The V gene's germline CDR1 is KGHSH and CDR2 LQKENI. This CDR3 has 18 residues. V was pared by 3 bases and J by 5 bases, with 16 bases of the junction left unmatched. The CDR3 reads CASSPGQAANPLHQPQHF. For the CDR3, the DNA is TGTGCCAGCTCACCCGGACAGGCCGCTAATCCCCTCCATCAGCCCCAGCATTTT.

V and J are TRBV27 and TRBJ2-7; D is perhaps TRBD1 (7 bases). Germline V CDR1 and CDR2: MNHEY, SMNVEV (reference sequence). Trimming removed 6 bases at V and 1 base at J, with 22 bases between. The CDR3 loop spans 17 amino acids. Here the CDR3 DNA reads TGTGCCAGCAGAATAGGACTACAGGGGAGTCGGTCCTACGAGCAGTACTTC. Protein product: CASRIGLQGSRSYEQYF.

This chain's CDR3 is CASSYTGMAEETQYF. CDR3 nucleotides: TGTGCCAGCAGTTATACAGGGATGGCTGAAGAGACCCAGTACTTC. The V and J genes are TRBV6-5 and TRBJ2-5, with D perhaps matching TRBD1 (6 bases). Germline-derived CDR1 and CDR2 are MNHEY and SVGAGI. The V gene lost 3 bases and the J gene lost 3 bases, with 14 bases spanning the gap. CDR3 length equals 15 residues.

The chain has TRBV23-1 and TRBJ2-7, with D possibly TRBD2 on 5 matching bases. TRBV23-1 is flagged as an ORF with uncertain function. This CDR3 contains 15 residues. Trimming took off 0 bases at V and 3 bases at J, with 12 bases between the two ends. CDR3 sequence reads: CASSQSIRGYYEQYF. CDR3 nucleotide sequence: TGCGCCAGCAGTCAATCTATTCGGGGTTACTACGAGCAGTACTTC.

This clone was seen once. This chain uses TRBV27 with TRBJ2-7; possible D gene TRBD1, 5 bases. Per germline, CDR1 MNHEY and CDR2 SMNVEV (reference sequence). CDR3 length: 14 residues. Trimming removed 4 bases from V and 0 bases from J, with 10 bases in between. Here the CDR3 DNA reads TGTGCCAGCAGTTATTTCAGGGACTCCTACGAGCAGTACTTC. Encoded protein: CASSYFRDSYEQYF.

The chain employs TRBV28 and TRBJ2-7; a weak D match, TRBD1 (6 bases). The CDR3 contains 15 residues. The ends were cut back, 4 bases at V and 2 bases at J, with 15 bases in the middle. CDR1 is MDHEN and CDR2 is SYDVKM in the germline V gene. CDR3 in amino acids: CASSSLDSFTYEQYF. In nucleotides, the CDR3 is TGTGCCAGCAGTTCCTTGGACAGTTTTACCTACGAGCAGTACTTC.

The chain is built from TRBV28 and TRBJ1-1; D uncertain. This CDR3 contains 15 residues. The germline CDR1 and CDR2 sequences are MDHEN and SYDVKM. Deletions cut 4 bases from V and 0 bases from J, with 12 bases between. CDR3 residues: CASSYYGFMNTEAFF. In DNA, the CDR3 is TGTGCCAGCAGTTATTATGGCTTCATGAACACTGAAGCTTTCTTT. Based on the CDR3 plus reference TRBV28 and TRBJ1-1, the full variable domain is DVKVTQSSRYLVKRTGEKVFLECVQDMDHENMFWYRQDPGLGLRLIYFSYDVKMKEKGDIPEGYSVSREKKERFSLILESASTNQTSMYLCASSYYGFMNTEAFFGQGTRLTVV.

The chain links TRBV27 to TRBJ1-5; D uncertain. Per the germline V gene, CDR1 is MNHEY and CDR2 is SMNVEV (reference sequence). V was cut by 5 bases and J by 3 bases, with 17 bases left in between. CDR3 length equals 16 residues. The CDR3 reads CASSPLSRGYNQPQHF. CDR3 DNA: TGTGCCAGCAGTCCTCTATCGCGCGGTTACAATCAGCCCCAGCATTTT.